Each of the 18 T cell receptor beta chains below was sequenced from the same sample in a study of preoperative IRX-2 immunotherapy in early breast cancer. The sample's treatment: preoperative locoregional IRX-2 cytokine immunotherapy. Using immunoSEQ multiplex PCR, the repertoire was profiled, and TCRdb retains in-frame clones only, with some absent. The sample carries about 26,000 clones, approximately 80% recorded once. The input for sequencing was lymph node tissue, taken after IRX-2 immunotherapy. The receptors derive from a human donor with breast cancer.

J is TRBJ1-1 and V is TRBV5-1; 8 bases match TRBD1. After removal of 6 bases from V and 1 base from J, the junction contained 17 bases not matched to a gene. This CDR3 is 18 amino acids long. Germline CDR1 and CDR2: SGHRS and YFSETQ. The CDR3 region is CASTQTPARGLRNTEAFF. The CDR3 nucleotides read TGCGCCAGCACCCAAACCCCGGCCAGGGGGCTGAGGAACACTGAAGCTTTCTTT. Drawing the rest from reference TRBV5-1 and TRBJ1-1, the complete variable domain is KAGVTQTPRYLIKTRGQQVTLSCSPISGHRSVSWYQQTPGQGLQFLFEYFSETQRNKGNFPGRFSGRQFSNSRSEMNVSTLELGDSALYLCASTQTPARGLRNTEAFFGQGTRLTVV.

The chain links TRBV19 to TRBJ1-4; possibly TRBD1 for D (6 bases). The CDR3 loop spans 15 amino acids. Trimming pared 4 bases from V and 7 bases from J, leaving 16 bases between. Germline lookup yields CDR1 LNHDA and CDR2 SQIVND (reference sequence). The CDR3 spells CASSTGGQGGEKLFF. In DNA form, the CDR3 reads TGTGCCAGTAGTACGGGGGGCCAGGGAGGTGAAAAACTGTTTTTT.

In the case of this clone: Other DNA sequences of this sample code for an identical CDR3. This chain uses TRBV28 with TRBJ1-2, with D possibly being TRBD1 (5 bases). The V gene lost 6 bases and the J gene lost 4 bases, with 12 bases spanning the gap. Germline-derived CDR1 and CDR2 are MDHEN and SYDVKM. The CDR3 has 13 residues. DNA of the CDR3: TGTGCCAGCAGCACCGGGCAGGGCTATGGCTACACCTTC. Translating gives CASSTGQGYGYTF.

This clone was found once. The chain has TRBV15 and TRBJ1-2; 7 bases fit TRBD1. Germline CDR1 is LNHNV and CDR2 is YYDKDF (reference sequence). Trimming took 2 bases from V and 4 from J; bases not matched to a gene: 7. The CDR3 totals 15 residues. For the CDR3, the DNA is TGTGCCACCAGCAGAAGACAGGGCCAGGGCTATGGCTACACCTTC. This encodes CATSRRQGQGYGYTF.

The chain employs TRBV6-1 and TRBJ1-2; possible D gene TRBD1, 5 bases. In germline, CDR1 is MNHNS, CDR2 SASEGT. The CDR3 spans 19 residues. Trimming cost V 1 base and J 7 bases, with 28 bases left between them. This CDR3 reads CASSEDGLGIGGKVGGYTF. The CDR3 region has the DNA TGTGCCAGCAGTGAAGATGGTCTGGGTATCGGGGGGAAGGTCGGTGGCTACACCTTC.

V and J are TRBV28 and TRBJ1-1, with D possibly matching TRBD1 (5 bases). Between the trimmed V and J ends, which lost 2 bases and 3 bases, there was a span of 10 bases. The CDR3 spans 14 residues. Per germline, CDR1 MDHEN and CDR2 SYDVKM. This CDR3 is CASSLVGGDTEAFF. CDR3 coding DNA: TGTGCCAGCAGTTTAGTGGGGGGAGACACTGAAGCTTTCTTT.

This chain links TRBV14 with TRBJ2-7, with D perhaps matching TRBD1 (6 bases). With 4 bases removed from V and 2 bases from J, the gap between germline ends came to 12 bases. This CDR3 has 14 amino acids. In germline, CDR1 is SGHDN, CDR2 FVKESK. The CDR3 is CASSPDRSPYEQYF. CDR3 nucleotide sequence: TGTGCCAGCAGCCCTGACAGGTCCCCCTACGAGCAGTACTTC.

The J gene is TRBJ1-1, the V gene TRBV10-2; tentative D call: TRBD1 (5 bases). The CDR3 is made up of 17 amino acids. Germline V gene data show CDR1 as WSHSY and CDR2 as SAAADI. Trimming pared 4 bases from V and 1 base from J, leaving 19 bases between. CDR3 in DNA: TGCGCCAGCAGTGGTGGGGGAGGGGTAGAGGGGAACACTGAAGCTTTCTTT. It is translated as CASSGGGGVEGNTEAFF.

This rearrangement joins TRBV14 to TRBJ1-3; D not resolved. The CDR3 contains 15 residues. Trimming removed 3 bases from V and 3 bases from J, with 12 bases in between. Germline V gene lookup returns CDR1 SGHDN and CDR2 FVKESK. CDR3 sequence reads: CASSQNYGSGNTIYF. CDR3 DNA: TGTGCCAGCAGCCAGAACTACGGGAGTGGAAACACCATATATTTT.

The chain has TRBV30 and TRBJ1-5, with a weak D call TRBD1 (5 bases). Trimming stripped 1 base from V and 6 bases from J, with 10 bases between. Germline assignment: CDR1 GTSNPN and CDR2 SVGIG (reference sequence). This CDR3 has 13 residues. The CDR3 nucleotides read TGTGCCTGGAGTGCCTCTGGGGCTCAGCCCCAGCATTTT. It specifies CAWSASGAQPQHF.

This clone has a single count. The chain joins TRBV6-8 to TRBJ1-4, with D perhaps TRBD1 (6 bases). Trimming removed 6 bases at V and 5 bases at J, with 13 bases between. The length of the CDR3 is 14 residues. Germline CDR1 is MNHGY and CDR2 is SAAAGT. The DNA for the CDR3 is TGTGCCAGCAGGGGGGGCAGTGTCAATGAAAAACTGTTTTTT. This codes for CASRGGSVNEKLFF.

This clone occurred a few times. The V and J genes are TRBV30 and TRBJ1-3; D is uncertain. CDR1 and CDR2 (germline): GTSNPN, SVGIG (reference sequence). CDR3 length: 14 residues. V lost 7 bases, J lost 0 bases, and 13 bases lay in between. The CDR3 DNA is TGTGCCTCATCTATCTCTTACTCTGGAAACACCATATATTTT. It encodes CASSISYSGNTIYF.

This clone was recorded once. This chain links TRBV28 with TRBJ1-5; the D is unclear. This CDR3 comprises 15 residues. CDR1 is MDHEN, CDR2 SYDVKM, per germline. V was clipped by 10 bases and J by 0 bases, with 16 bases between them. The CDR3: CATMRRQDSNQPQHF. Here the CDR3 DNA reads TGTGCCACCATGAGGCGCCAGGATAGCAATCAGCCCCAGCATTTT.

This clone was detected a few times. The rearrangement joins TRBV6-8 to TRBJ2-5, with D possibly TRBD2 on 7 matching bases. Germline V gene data show CDR1 as MNHGY and CDR2 as SAAAGT. The CDR3 has 15 amino acids. V was pared by 5 bases and J by 5 bases, with 18 bases between. CDR3 nucleotide sequence: TGTGCCAGCAGTGGCGCCACGGGGGGCCGGGAGACCCAGTACTTC. Protein sequence: CASSGATGGRETQYF.

This clone was seen just once. This sequence joins TRBV28 and TRBJ1-2, with no clear D. CDR3 size: 12 residues. Germline-derived CDR1 and CDR2 are MDHEN and SYDVKM. V gave up 2 bases and J gave up 4 bases, with 5 bases separating them. CDR3 DNA sequence: TGTGCCAGCAGTTTAGCAGGCTATGGCTACACCTTC. This codes for CASSLAGYGYTF.

This sequence joins TRBV19 and TRBJ2-2; D is tentatively TRBD1 or TRBD2 (7 bases each). This CDR3 spans 16 amino acids. Per the germline V gene, CDR1 is LNHDA and CDR2 is SQIVND (reference sequence). Trimming stripped 3 bases from V and 9 bases from J, with 20 bases between. Here the CDR3 DNA reads TGTGCCAGTAGTATCCTTCAGGGGGGCGGGAGTCGGGAGCTGTTTTTT. Amino acid sequence: CASSILQGGGSRELFF.

The chain employs TRBV19 and TRBJ2-1; 12 nucleotides align to TRBD2. Trimming at V came to 3 bases and at J to 6 bases, leaving 6 bases not matched to a gene. Germline CDR1 is LNHDA and CDR2 is SQIVND (reference sequence). The CDR3 is 16 amino acids. The CDR3 nucleotides are TGTGCCAGTAGTATGAAGCTAGCGGGGGGGCCCAATGAGCAGTTCTTC. Amino acids: CASSMKLAGGPNEQFF.

In this sample, this clone turned up a few times. V is TRBV29-1 and J is TRBJ1-1; 8 positions agree with TRBD1. In germline, CDR1 is SQVTM, CDR2 ANQGSEA. The V and J ends lost 7 bases and 1 base, in that order; junction bases with no gene match: 2. This CDR3 has 12 amino acids. The CDR3 coding sequence is TGCAGCGGTGGGACAGGGAACACTGAAGCTTTCTTT. This codes for CSGGTGNTEAFF. The full variable domain, rest sourced from reference TRBV29-1 and TRBJ1-1, is SAVISQKPSRDICQRGTSLTIQCQVDSQVTMMFWYRQQPGQSLTLIATANQGSEATYESGFVIDKFPISRPNLTFSTLTVSNMSPEDSSIYLCSGGTGNTEAFFGQGTRLTVV.